This T cell receptor (beta chain) was profiled in a study of PD-L1 blockade in urothelial cancer. Study overall: Researchers looked at the blood 3 weeks (second dose) and 6 weeks after treatment began. T cell content in blood samples showed a median of about 150,000.

Broader study findings: In blood at 3 weeks, tumor-associated clones expanded more among patients with durable benefit.

V shed 5 bases and J 2 bases; nucleotides not matched to a gene: 7. The length of the CDR3 is 15 residues. CDR1 and CDR2 (germline): LNHDA, SQIVND (reference sequence). Anywhere from 1 to 8 samples came from each patient, spanning pretreatment and on-treatment. Profiling relied on immunoSEQ multiplex PCR, and the TCRdb table lists in-frame clones only, not all of them. The data show 70,000 or so clones, around four fifths seen once. This clone was counted once. Its antigen is unidentified. This TCR came from an older man with urothelial cancer. The genes are TRBV19 and TRBJ2-7; 9 bases map to TRBD2. The sequencing here drew on PBMCs, taken around atezolizumab (anti-PD-L1) treatment. As DNA, the CDR3 is TGTGCCAGTAGTCCGGGGGCGGGAGGGGCCTACGAGCAGTACTTC. Encoded protein: CASSPGAGGAYEQYF. Supplemented by reference TRBV19 and TRBJ2-7, the full variable domain reads DGGITQSPKYLFRKEGQNVTLSCEQNLNHDAMYWYRQDPGQGLRLIYYSQIVNDFQKGDIAEGYSVSREKKESFPLTVTSAQKNPTAFYLCASSPGAGGAYEQYFGPGTRLTVT.